A selection of T cell receptor beta chains follows, all from one sample in a study of neoadjuvant anti-PD-1 for oral cavity cancer. The repertoire was sequenced with immunoSEQ multiplex PCR; TCRdb's copy has only in-frame clones and lacks some. The table records tens of thousands of clones, 75% to 80% of them present only once. The specimen was PBMCs, collected after nivolumab (anti-PD-1) treatment. These receptors all stem from a person aged 35-79 years with oral cavity squamous cell carcinoma. Each CDR3 is given with its conserved first and last residue. Each record gives: J gene, clone size, D gene, V gene, CDR3 DNA, CDR3 protein. The D gene is left open where the match is weak. Rows may omit the clone size; those that give it use once, few, many or a size class.

j_call: TRBJ1-1
clone_size: few
d_call: .
v_call: TRBV5-6
cdr3_nt: TGTGCCAGCAGAGCAGGTATGAACACTGAAGCTTTCTTT
cdr3_aa: CASRAGMNTEAFF

j_call: TRBJ1-4
clone_size: .
d_call: .
v_call: TRBV27
cdr3_nt: TGTGCCAGCAGCTGGATGAGTAATGAAAAACTGTTTTTT
cdr3_aa: CASSWMSNEKLFF

j_call: TRBJ1-2
clone_size: once
d_call: .
v_call: TRBV28
cdr3_nt: TGTGCCAGCAGTTGGGGGTATGGCTACACCTTC
cdr3_aa: CASSWGYGYTF

j_call: TRBJ1-2
clone_size: .
d_call: .
v_call: TRBV4-1
cdr3_nt: TGCGCCAGCAGCCAAGAAAGGACGGGAGGGGGCTACACCTTC
cdr3_aa: CASSQERTGGGYTF

j_call: TRBJ1-1
clone_size: once
d_call: .
v_call: TRBV6-1
cdr3_nt: TGTGCCAGCAGTGAAGCAATGGGGAGTTACGAAGCTTTCTTT
cdr3_aa: CASSEAMGSYEAFF

j_call: TRBJ1-5
clone_size: medium-sized
d_call: .
v_call: TRBV6-6
cdr3_nt: TGTGCCAGCAGTCCTGCCGGACGGCCCAATCAGCCCCAGCATTTT
cdr3_aa: CASSPAGRPNQPQHF

j_call: TRBJ2-3
clone_size: .
d_call: .
v_call: TRBV5-4
cdr3_nt: TGTGCCAGCAGCTTGGGGGACGCCGCAGATACGCAGTATTTT
cdr3_aa: CASSLGDAADTQYF

j_call: TRBJ1-4
clone_size: .
d_call: .
v_call: TRBV5-1
cdr3_nt: TGCGCCAGCAGCTTGGGGGCCTCTAATGAAAAACTGTTTTTT
cdr3_aa: CASSLGASNEKLFF

j_call: TRBJ2-3
clone_size: .
d_call: .
v_call: TRBV4-2
cdr3_nt: TGTGCCAGCAGCTACGGTAGCAGCGGAATGCCCAGCACAGATACGCAGTATTTT
cdr3_aa: CASSYGSSGMPSTDTQYF

j_call: TRBJ1-6
clone_size: .
d_call: .
v_call: TRBV5-1
cdr3_nt: TGCGCCAGCAGCTTTGAGGCGTCACCCCTCCACTTT
cdr3_aa: CASSFEASPLHF

j_call: TRBJ2-3
clone_size: .
d_call: .
v_call: TRBV6-6
cdr3_nt: TGTGCCAGCAGTTCCTTAGGAGATACGCAGTATTTT
cdr3_aa: CASSSLGDTQYF

j_call: TRBJ1-1
clone_size: .
d_call: TRBD1
v_call: TRBV28
cdr3_nt: TGTGCCAGCAGGTACAGGGGTCCTGGACCCGGAGCTTTCTTT
cdr3_aa: CASRYRGPGPGAFF